The 27 T cell receptor beta chains given below trace back to one sample, sequenced in a study of T cells in Graves' hyperthyroidism and ophthalmopathy. TCR beta CDR3 region amplification was performed from RNA transcripts. The TCR CDR3 was amplified in a first-round RT-PCR using the HTBI primer set. TCRdb re-analysed the multiplex PCR reads in MiXCR, keeping a single row per CDR3 protein. The table includes fewer than 750,000 distinct CDR3 sequences, more than 14% detected once. The sample consisted of blood. The receptor source for this set is a woman between 45 and 60 years old with Graves' ophthalmopathy.

This clonotype has ten or more counts. This chain connects TRBV7-3 to TRBJ2-7; D unresolved. Trimming stripped 2 bases from V and 3 bases from J, with 11 bases between. The CDR3 contains 14 residues. Germline CDR1 SGHTA, CDR2 FQGTGA. For the CDR3, the DNA is TGTGCCAGCAGCTTATTACAGTGTATCTACGAGCAGTACTTC. This codes for CASSLLQCIYEQYF.

This clonotype was seen many times. V is TRBV7-9 and J is TRBJ2-5; D unclear. The CDR3 runs 15 residues. V was shortened by 5 bases and J by 2 bases, with 15 bases between the two germline ends. Per germline, CDR1 SEHNR and CDR2 FQNEAQ (reference sequence). CDR3 sequence reads: CASSARASGQETQYF. CDR3 DNA sequence: TGTGCCAGCAGCGCCCGGGCTAGTGGGCAAGAGACCCAGTACTTC.

This clonotype appeared a few times. The V gene is TRBV7-2, the J gene TRBJ1-2, with D possibly TRBD1 on 5 matching bases. The CDR3 length is 14 residues. Between the trimmed V and J ends, which lost 0 bases and 5 bases, there was a span of 10 bases. Germline CDR1 SGHTA, CDR2 FQGNSA. CDR3 DNA sequence: TGTGCCAGCAGCTTAGCGTATGGGGGGTATGGCTACACCTTC. Translation: CASSLAYGGYGYTF.

This clonotype was found a few times. The junction differs from germline at one of its ends, possibly a read error. This chain links TRBV6-1 with TRBJ2-5, with 8 positions matching TRBD1. Looked up from germline, CDR1 is MNHNS and CDR2 is SASEGT. The CDR3 loop spans 15 amino acids. CDR3 nucleotides: TGTGCCAGTCGAGACAGGGGCGTTCCTCAAGGGACCCAGTACTTC. Amino acids: CASRDRGVPQGTQYF.

In its sample, this clonotype was seen many times. This sequence joins TRBV18 and TRBJ2-3; a weak D match, TRBD1 (5 bases). Germline CDR1 and CDR2: KGHSH and LQKENI. Trimming shortened V by 0 bases and J by 5 bases, and 12 bases separated the two germline ends. The CDR3 covers 15 residues. The CDR3 DNA is TGTGCCAGCTCACCACCGTCCAGGGCGGTAGATACGCAGTATTTT. The encoded protein is CASSPPSRAVDTQYF.

This clonotype has a handful of counts. This chain uses TRBV28 with TRBJ1-3; D is unclear. Deletions cut 3 bases from V and 2 bases from J, with 11 bases between. Germline V gene sequence: CDR1 MDHEN, CDR2 SYDVKM. The length of the CDR3 is 15 residues. The CDR3 protein is CASSFRRFAGNTIYF. The CDR3 DNA follows: TGTGCCAGCAGTTTTCGGCGCTTCGCTGGAAACACCATATATTTT.

This clonotype was seen more than once but under ten times. The chain uses TRBV24-1 and TRBJ2-2; 9 nucleotides line up with TRBD1. Germline lookup yields CDR1 KGHDR and CDR2 SFDVKD. CDR3 length equals 17 residues. V shed 7 bases, J shed 2 bases, and the junction held 10 bases outside the gene matches. The CDR3 DNA follows: TGTGCCACCAGCTTACCCCGGGACAGGGCCAACACCGGGGAGCTGTTTTTT. It translates to CATSLPRDRANTGELFF.

This clonotype came up a few times. This chain joins TRBV6-5 and TRBJ2-6, with D tentatively TRBD1 or TRBD2 (5 bases each). This CDR3 is 22 amino acids long. Per germline, CDR1 MNHEY and CDR2 SVGAGI. Trimming took 8 bases from V and 0 from J, leaving 32 bases between them. The CDR3 nucleotides are TGTGCCAGCGGTACTTTAATCCGGGACGCAAGACGTCTTAGCTCTGGGGCCAACGTCCTGACTTTC. Translation: CASGTLIRDARRLSSGANVLTF.

This clonotype was detected only a few times. This chain joins TRBV4-1 and TRBJ1-1; a possible D gene is TRBD1 (6 bases). Germline V gene lookup returns CDR1 MGHRA and CDR2 YSYEKL. This CDR3 is 14 amino acids long. V gave up 2 bases and J gave up 6 bases, with 13 bases separating them. CDR3 residues: CASSQPQGMSEAFF. Written as DNA, the CDR3 is TGCGCCAGCAGCCAACCACAGGGAATGTCTGAAGCTTTCTTT.

This clonotype was detected only a few times. The V and J genes are TRBV6-1 and TRBJ2-1; possible D gene TRBD2, 5 bases. CDR3 length: 14 residues. V was clipped by 3 bases and J by 3 bases, with 9 bases between them. Germline V lookup: CDR1 MNHNS, CDR2 SASEGT. The CDR3 loop reads CASSESGNYNEQFF. CDR3 nucleotides: TGTGCCAGCAGTGAGTCGGGGAACTACAATGAGCAGTTCTTC.

This clonotype was observed many times. The chain combines TRBV3-1 with TRBJ1-1; no clear D gene. The CDR3 length is 12 residues. Trimming removed 1 base from V and 5 bases from J, with 5 bases in between. CDR1 and CDR2 (germline): LGHDT, YNNKEL (reference sequence). In DNA, the CDR3 is TGTGCCAGCAGCCAAGGGGTTACTGAAGCTTTCTTT. As protein: CASSQGVTEAFF.

The chain is built from TRBV4-3 and TRBJ1-1; a possible D gene is TRBD1 (6 bases). The germline V gene encodes CDR1 LGHNA and CDR2 YSLEER. Trimming shortened V by 3 bases and J by 3 bases, and 8 bases separated the two germline ends. The length of the CDR3 is 13 residues. The CDR3 spells CASSHTGYTEAFF. The CDR3 nucleotides read TGCGCCAGCAGCCATACAGGGTACACTGAAGCTTTCTTT.

This clonotype was observed a handful of times. A much larger clone is a single base away; this may be a read error. This chain connects TRBV12-3 or TRBV12-4 to TRBJ2-7, with 8 bases lining up with TRBD1. The J call is uncertain, as TRBJ2-1 better fits the DNA end. This CDR3 is 15 amino acids long. The CDR3 sequence is CASSPDRGPAYEQFF. DNA for the CDR3: TGTGCCAGCAGCCCCGACAGGGGACCCGCCTACGAGCAGTTCTTC.

This clonotype came up many times. The V gene is TRBV5-1, the J gene TRBJ1-1, with 9 nucleotides matching TRBD1. The CDR3 sequence is 13 residues long. V shed 4 bases and J 3 bases; nucleotides not matched to a gene: 1. Looked up from germline, CDR1 is SGHRS and CDR2 is YFSETQ. The DNA for the CDR3 is TGCGCCAGCAGCGGACAGGGGTACACTGAAGCTTTCTTT. Translated, it gives CASSGQGYTEAFF.

The V call is TRBV5-5, the J call TRBJ2-1, with TRBD2 identical over 8 bases. CDR3 length equals 15 residues. Germline CDR1 SGHKS, CDR2 YYEKEE (reference sequence). J lost 8 bases, V lost 4 bases, and 11 bases had no gene match. The CDR3 loop reads CASSLGLDRVDEQFF. The CDR3 DNA reads as TGTGCCAGCAGCCTGGGACTAGATAGGGTCGATGAGCAGTTCTTC. The whole variable domain, filled in from reference TRBV5-5 and TRBJ2-1, reads DAGVTQSPTHLIKTRGQQVTLRCSPISGHKSVSWYQQVLGQGPQFIFQYYEKEERGRGNFPDRFSARQFPNYSSELNVNALLLGDSALYLCASSLGLDRVDEQFFGPGTRLTVL.

This clonotype was seen a handful of times. The rearrangement uses TRBV4-1 and TRBJ2-1; 8 bases are a match to TRBD2. The CDR3 is made up of 20 amino acids. Germline V gives CDR1 MGHRA, CDR2 YSYEKL. J was trimmed by 4 bases and V by 0 bases; bases with no gene match: 17. DNA for the CDR3: TGCGCCAGCAGCCAAGATCGGTTGGCGGGAGGACCCTCTGCATACAATGAGCAGTTCTTC. As protein: CASSQDRLAGGPSAYNEQFF.

This clonotype has ten or more counts. This sequence joins TRBV7-3 and TRBJ2-2; 9 nucleotides match TRBD2. Per germline, CDR1 SGHTA and CDR2 FQGTGA. This CDR3 comprises 17 residues. The V gene end was trimmed by 0 bases and the J gene end by 7 bases; junction bases not matched to a gene: 9. CDR3 DNA: TGTGCCAGCAGCTTAACGCTTGCGGGAGGGCTCGGCGGGGAGCTGTTTTTT. This sequence encodes CASSLTLAGGLGGELFF. The whole variable domain, remainder taken from reference TRBV7-3 and TRBJ2-2, is GAGVSQTPSNKVTEKGKYVELRCDPISGHTALYWYRQSLGQGPEFLIYFQGTGAADDSGLPNDRFFAVRPEGSVSTLKIQRTERGDSAVYLCASSLTLAGGLGGELFFGEGSRLTVL.

This clonotype was found many times. V usage is TRBV28 and J usage is TRBJ2-3; perhaps TRBD2 as D (5 bases). Per germline, CDR1 MDHEN and CDR2 SYDVKM. With 2 bases removed from V and 5 bases from J, the gap between germline ends came to 8 bases. The CDR3 is 13 residues long. The CDR3 nucleotides are TGTGCCAGCAGTTTAACTAGTGGAGATACGCAGTATTTT. This codes for CASSLTSGDTQYF. Supplemented by reference TRBV28 and TRBJ2-3, the full variable domain reads DVKVTQSSRYLVKRTGEKVFLECVQDMDHENMFWYRQDPGLGLRLIYFSYDVKMKEKGDIPEGYSVSREKKERFSLILESASTNQTSMYLCASSLTSGDTQYFGPGTRLTVL.

This clonotype was counted only a few times. The chain's CDR3 is CASSFVSGETYEQFF. The CDR3, as DNA: TGCGCCAGCAGCTTTGTGTCAGGGGAAACGTATGAGCAGTTCTTC. V gene TRBV5-1 combines with J gene TRBJ2-1; weak D call: TRBD1 (6 bases). CDR1 and CDR2 from the germline V gene are SGHRS and YFSETQ. Trimming stripped 2 bases from V and 8 bases from J, with 17 bases between. The CDR3 totals 15 residues.

This clonotype has ten or more counts. V is TRBV3-1 and J is TRBJ1-3; D gene uncertain. Deletions cut 4 bases from V and 0 bases from J, with 7 bases between. The germline gives CDR1 LGHDT, CDR2 YNNKEL (reference sequence). The CDR3 has 14 amino acids. CDR3 amino acids: CASSPNYSGNTIYF. The CDR3, as DNA: TGTGCCAGCAGCCCGAATTACTCTGGAAACACCATATATTTT.

This rearrangement joins TRBV11-2 to TRBJ2-5, with 12 bases matching TRBD1. J lost 4 bases, V lost 2 bases, and 5 bases had no gene match. CDR3 length: 16 residues. Germline-derived CDR1 and CDR2 are SGHAT and FQNNGV. The CDR3 reads CASSLNWGQGAETQYF. CDR3 DNA: TGTGCCAGCAGCTTAAATTGGGGACAGGGGGCAGAGACCCAGTACTTC. The variable domain in full, completed from reference TRBV11-2 and TRBJ2-5, reads EAGVAQSPRYKIIEKRQSVAFWCNPISGHATLYWYQQILGQGPKLLIQFQNNGVVDDSQLPKDRFSAERLKGVDSTLKIQPAKLEDSAVYLCASSLNWGQGAETQYFGPGTRLLVL.

This clonotype was detected a few times. V and J are TRBV19 and TRBJ1-3; 7 bases line up with TRBD1. Trimming took 4 bases from V and 7 from J; bases not matched to a gene: 7. This CDR3 spans 14 amino acids. Germline CDR1 is LNHDA and CDR2 is SQIVND (reference sequence). The CDR3 coding sequence is TGTGCCAGTAGTACAAGGACAGGCCGGAACACCATATATTTT. Amino acids: CASSTRTGRNTIYF.

The chain employs TRBV13 and TRBJ2-7; no reliable D call. Per the germline V gene, CDR1 is PRHDT and CDR2 is FYEKMQ (reference sequence). The CDR3 contains 12 residues. V was trimmed by 3 bases and J by 7 bases, leaving 10 bases between them. The DNA of the CDR3 is TGTGCCAGCAGCTTTTATTTACGAGAGCAGTACTTC. It encodes CASSFYLREQYF.

This clonotype showed up many times. The chain employs TRBV6-1 and TRBJ2-7, with D perhaps TRBD2 (5 bases). CDR3 length: 13 amino acids. CDR1 and CDR2 from the germline V gene are MNHNS and SASEGT. Trimming removed 5 bases from V and 4 bases from J, with 12 bases in between. This chain's CDR3 is CASSIRGLYEQYF. The CDR3 region has the DNA TGTGCCAGCAGTATACGGGGTTTGTACGAGCAGTACTTC.

This clonotype was detected many times. The chain combines TRBV7-2 with TRBJ1-1, with TRBD1 matching 7 bases. With 5 bases clipped from V and 2 bases from J, the junction kept 8 bases outside the gene matches. CDR3 length: 15 residues. From germline, CDR1 is SGHTA and CDR2 FQGNSA. As DNA, the CDR3 is TGTGCCAGCAGCGCAAGGGGACAGTCCAACACTGAAGCTTTCTTT. Amino acid sequence: CASSARGQSNTEAFF.

This clonotype has ten or more counts. J is TRBJ2-7 and V is TRBV30; 8 bases map to TRBD2. CDR3 size: 14 residues. Germline V gives CDR1 GTSNPN, CDR2 SVGIG (reference sequence). Trimming at V came to 8 bases and at J to 3 bases, leaving 12 bases not matched to a gene. CDR3 amino acids: CASTGTSGIYEQYF. In DNA form, the CDR3 reads TGTGCCAGCACCGGGACTAGTGGAATCTACGAGCAGTACTTC.

This clonotype occurred a few times. This chain uses TRBV25-1 with TRBJ2-7; 7 bases agree with TRBD1. The germline V gene has CDR1 MGHDK and CDR2 SYGVNS. The CDR3 spans 13 residues. Trimming took 7 bases from V and 7 from J; bases not matched to a gene: 10. CDR3 sequence: CASTAVPRGEQYF. CDR3 DNA: TGTGCCAGCACAGCAGTCCCCAGGGGGGAGCAGTACTTC.